This record concerns one T cell receptor beta chain sequence. This entry is derived from a study of OX40 agonist ivuxolimab in advanced cancers. Across the whole study: The dose of intravenous ivuxolimab that patients received every 2 weeks ranged from 0.01 to 10 mg/kg. Partial responses were recorded for three patients, including one with hepatocellular carcinoma and two with cutaneous melanoma. Hepatocellular carcinoma, melanoma, renal cell or head and neck cancer occurred in dose-escalation patients.

The table came from immunoSEQ multiplex PCR; TCRdb's copy has only in-frame clones and leaves some out. The profile shows 65,000 or so clones, about 80% of them singletons. The V and J ends lost 6 bases and 6 bases, in that order; junction bases with no gene match: 7. This CDR3 is built from 14 residues. Looked up from germline, CDR1 is MNHEY and CDR2 is SVGAGI. The TCR comes from an adult with an advanced solid tumor such as melanoma, head and neck, liver or kidney cancer. Sequenced material: CD4+ or CD8+ T cells sorted from blood, taken in a trial of the OX40 agonist ivuxolimab. V is TRBV6-5 and J is TRBJ1-3; 8 nucleotides align to TRBD1. CDR3 protein: CASSPGQGENTIYF. Written as DNA, the CDR3 is TGTGCCAGCAGCCCCGGACAGGGCGAAAACACCATATATTTT.